What follows are 27 T cell receptor beta chains derived from one specimen sequenced in a study of identical twins. One entry per CDR3 protein results from TCRdb running MiXCR on the 5' RACE reads. The data hold hundreds of thousands of distinct CDR3 sequences, with less than 10% observed a single time. Sequencing was performed on memory (CD45RO+) T cells sorted from blood. The receptors originated from a woman aged 18-30 years in good health.

About this clonotype itself: It may be a read error: a sequence one base away is much more abundant. The chain employs TRBV12-3 or TRBV12-4 and TRBJ2-5; D is unclear. The CDR3 totals 13 residues. V lost 6 bases and J 2 bases, leaving 10 bases between the germline ends. The CDR3 nucleotides are TGTGCCAGCAGCTCGAACTCTCAAGAGACCCAGTACTTC. Translating gives CASSSNSQETQYF.

This clonotype was counted ten times or more. The chain uses TRBV12-3 or TRBV12-4 and TRBJ1-2, with D unclear. The CDR3 length is 13 residues. V was pared by 2 bases and J by 6 bases, with 10 bases between. CDR3 residues: CASSLLGSDGYTF. The CDR3 DNA reads as TGTGCCAGCAGTTTACTAGGGAGTGATGGCTACACCTTC.

This clonotype was seen ten or more times. V gene TRBV9 combines with J gene TRBJ2-1, with no clear D. CDR3 size: 14 residues. The germline gives CDR1 SGDLS, CDR2 YYNGEE. V lost 1 base and J lost 0, with 5 bases in between. The CDR3 region has the DNA TGTGCCAGCAGCGTATATCCCTCCTACAATGAGCAGTTCTTC. Translating gives CASSVYPSYNEQFF. Using reference TRBV9 and TRBJ2-1 for the parts outside the CDR3, the full variable domain is DSGVTQTPKHLITATGQRVTLRCSPRSGDLSVYWYQQSLDQGLQFLIQYYNGEERAKGNILERFSAQQFPDLHSELNLSSLELGDSALYFCASSVYPSYNEQFFGPGTRLTVL.

In its sample, this clonotype was seen many times. The chain uses TRBV12-3 or TRBV12-4 and TRBJ1-1; the D gene is possibly TRBD1 (6 bases). This CDR3 comprises 15 residues. Trimming cost V 5 bases and J 0 bases, with 13 bases left between them. DNA for the CDR3: TGTGCCAGCAGTGGTAGGAGGGGGGTGAACACTGAAGCTTTCTTT. This gives the protein CASSGRRGVNTEAFF.

In its sample, this clonotype was seen a few times. This chain joins TRBV10-3 and TRBJ1-6, with a weak D call TRBD1 (5 bases). V was cut by 7 bases and J by 6 bases, with 10 bases left in between. This CDR3 is built from 13 residues. Germline V CDR1 and CDR2: ENHRY, SYGVKD. Here the CDR3 reads CAINIGTNSPLHF. The CDR3 nucleotides are TGTGCCATCAATATAGGGACTAATTCACCCCTCCACTTT.

The rearrangement links TRBV12-3 or TRBV12-4 to TRBJ2-2; D is unclear. The CDR3 has 13 amino acids. V lost 6 bases and J 5 bases, leaving 10 bases between the germline ends. The CDR3 sequence is CASSQGVTGELFF. DNA of the CDR3: TGTGCCAGCAGCCAAGGAGTTACCGGGGAGCTGTTTTTT.

The CDR3 here is CASSSGRMNTEAFF. The CDR3 DNA follows: TGTGCCAGCAGTAGCGGGAGGATGAACACTGAAGCTTTCTTT. This chain uses TRBV2 with TRBJ1-1; D uncertain. The CDR3 is 14 amino acids. Germline lookup yields CDR1 SNHLY and CDR2 FYNNEI. The V and J ends lost 5 bases and 0 bases respectively, with 10 bases between them.

There are many counts of this clonotype. The V gene is TRBV4-2, the J gene TRBJ1-2; D is unclear. The CDR3 runs 13 residues. V gave up 0 bases and J gave up 8 bases, with 10 bases separating them. From germline, CDR1 is LGHNA and CDR2 YNFKEQ. The CDR3 coding sequence is TGTGCCAGCAGCCAAGAGGGCTCAGCGGGCTACACCTTC. The encoded protein is CASSQEGSAGYTF.

The sample holds many counts of this clonotype. The chain recombines TRBV7-9 with TRBJ2-3; TRBD1 might be the D (7 bases). Germline V gene data show CDR1 as SEHNR and CDR2 as FQNEAQ (reference sequence). The CDR3 loop spans 17 amino acids. V gave up 1 base and J gave up 4 bases, with 18 bases separating them. The CDR3 nucleotides read TGTGCCAGCAGCTTAGATCCGCGGGACAGTCGCGCAGATACGCAGTATTTT. Amino acid sequence: CASSLDPRDSRADTQYF.

The rearrangement links TRBV30 to TRBJ2-1, with D possibly being TRBD2 (5 bases). Germline V gene lookup returns CDR1 GTSNPN and CDR2 SVGIG (reference sequence). Trimming shortened V by 5 bases and J by 10 bases, and 15 bases separated the two germline ends. This CDR3 region has 12 residues. CDR3 amino acids: CAWASWRTEQFF. DNA of the CDR3: TGTGCCTGGGCTTCGTGGAGGACGGAGCAGTTCTTC.

This clonotype was seen a few times. V gene TRBV7-9 combines with J gene TRBJ1-2; no definite D call. V was trimmed by 2 bases and J by 4 bases, leaving 11 bases between them. The germline gives CDR1 SEHNR, CDR2 FQNEAQ (reference sequence). This CDR3 is 14 amino acids long. Written as DNA, the CDR3 is TGTGCCAGCAGCTTACCTCGCCGTTCCTATGGCTACACCTTC. It yields the protein CASSLPRRSYGYTF. Full variable domain (missing parts from reference TRBV7-9 and TRBJ1-2): DTGVSQNPRHKITKRGQNVTFRCDPISEHNRLYWYRQTLGQGPEFLTYFQNEAQLEKSRLLSDRFSAERPKGSFSTLEIQRTEQGDSAMYLCASSLPRRSYGYTFGSGTRLTVV.

This rearrangement joins TRBV12-3 or TRBV12-4 to TRBJ2-7; D ambiguous. CDR3 length: 14 residues. Trimming took off 6 bases at V and 3 bases at J, with 15 bases between the two ends. DNA of the CDR3: TGTGCCAGCAGCCTCCTTATTACGGGCTACGAGCAGTACTTC. It yields the protein CASSLLITGYEQYF.

The chain has TRBV9 and TRBJ1-2; TRBD1 is a possible D gene (6 bases). This CDR3 is built from 13 residues. Germline lookup yields CDR1 SGDLS and CDR2 YYNGEE. Between the trimmed V and J ends, which lost 3 bases and 7 bases, there was a span of 13 bases. As DNA, the CDR3 is TGTGCCAGCAGCGCTGGGGGGCGGATTGGCTACACCTTC. It specifies CASSAGGRIGYTF.

V is TRBV5-1 and J is TRBJ2-1; 9 bases fit TRBD1. In germline, CDR1 is SGHRS, CDR2 YFSETQ. The CDR3 spans 14 residues. V lost 3 bases to trimming and J lost 4 bases; unmatched junction nucleotides: 2. The chain's CDR3 is CASSSGQGYNEQFF. CDR3 bases: TGCGCCAGCAGCTCTGGACAGGGGTACAATGAGCAGTTCTTC.

This clonotype was detected only a few times. The chain carries TRBV20-1 and TRBJ1-1; D call uncertain. The germline V and J ends were trimmed by 6 bases and 4 bases, with 12 bases remaining between them. The CDR3 has 12 residues. Germline V CDR1 and CDR2: DFQATT, SNEGSKA (reference sequence). The CDR3 bases are TGCAGTGCCGGGTCATACAGCACTGAAGCTTTCTTT. It codes for CSAGSYSTEAFF.

In its sample, this clonotype was seen many times. CDR3 sequence: CASSPESGNTEAFF. The CDR3 DNA reads TGCGCCAGCAGCCCAGAATCGGGGAACACTGAAGCTTTCTTT. J is TRBJ1-1 and V is TRBV5-1; no reliable D call. In germline, CDR1 is SGHRS, CDR2 YFSETQ. The CDR3 spans 14 residues. Trimming stripped 4 bases from V and 1 base from J, with 11 bases between.

The J gene is TRBJ2-3, the V gene TRBV27; no definite D call. The CDR3 is 14 residues long. V lost 6 bases to trimming and J lost 6 bases, with 16 bases between them. Germline CDR1 is MNHEY and CDR2 is SMNVEV (reference sequence). CDR3 nucleotides: TGTGCCAGCAGCTTTGATCTTAGAATCGATACGCAGTATTTT. This encodes CASSFDLRIDTQYF.

This clonotype was detected many times. V and J are TRBV3-1 and TRBJ2-2; weak D call: TRBD2 (6 bases). CDR3 length: 15 residues. Germline-derived CDR1 and CDR2 are LGHDT and YNNKEL (reference sequence). The V end lost 4 bases, the J end lost 7 bases, and 16 bases lay between the germline ends. The CDR3 sequence: CASSRASTSIGELFF. As DNA, the CDR3 is TGTGCCAGCAGCCGAGCAAGTACTAGCATCGGGGAGCTGTTTTTT.

The chain couples TRBV2 to TRBJ2-2, with D unresolved. The V end lost 5 bases, the J end lost 5 bases, and 12 bases lay between the germline ends. The CDR3 consists of 14 residues. Germline V gives CDR1 SNHLY, CDR2 FYNNEI. CDR3 in DNA: TGTGCCAGCAGTCCCAGTTGGCGGACCGGGGAGCTGTTTTTT. It yields the protein CASSPSWRTGELFF.

The chain uses TRBV11-2 and TRBJ2-7; TRBD2 aligns across 9 bases. The CDR3 extends over 21 amino acids. V lost 6 bases and J lost 1; bases outside the gene matches: 25. Germline CDR1 SGHAT, CDR2 FQNNGV. CDR3 DNA sequence: TGTGCCAGCAGTCTAAGGATCGGGCCCCAAGCGGGAGGTTTCTCGTCCTACGAGCAGTACTTC. Protein: CASSLRIGPQAGGFSSYEQYF.

Only a few counts were recorded for this clonotype. V usage is TRBV7-6 and J usage is TRBJ1-3; D remains ambiguous. The CDR3 covers 11 residues. The V gene's germline CDR1 is SGHVS and CDR2 FNYEAQ. V was shortened by 3 bases and J by 8 bases, with 5 bases between the two germline ends. The CDR3 coding sequence is TGTGCCAGCAGCTTTGGGGACACCATATATTTT. Translated, it gives CASSFGDTIYF.

This clonotype turned up a few times. V usage is TRBV20-1 and J usage is TRBJ2-2; 7 positions agree with TRBD2. The length of the CDR3 is 15 residues. Germline V gene lookup returns CDR1 DFQATT and CDR2 SNEGSKA (reference sequence). V lost 8 bases and J lost 0; bases outside the gene matches: 9. The DNA of the CDR3 is TGCAGTACTGCTAGCGGTTCCGCGAACACCGGGGAGCTGTTTTTT. Its protein product is CSTASGSANTGELFF.

This clonotype appeared a few times. The rearrangement uses TRBV20-1 and TRBJ2-3; 7 nucleotides line up with TRBD2. Losses at the gene ends were 3 bases for V and 4 bases for J; bases not matched to a gene: 10. Germline CDR1 DFQATT, CDR2 SNEGSKA (reference sequence). This CDR3 is built from 15 residues. The chain's CDR3 is CSARKASGLADTQYF. The DNA of the CDR3 is TGCAGTGCTAGGAAGGCCAGCGGACTAGCAGATACGCAGTATTTT.

A few counts support this clonotype. The rearrangement joins TRBV6-1 to TRBJ2-3; tentatively, D is TRBD1 or TRBD2 (5 bases each). V lost 6 bases and J lost 3, with 13 bases in between. CDR3 length equals 14 residues. Per germline, CDR1 MNHNS and CDR2 SASEGT. Written as DNA, the CDR3 is TGTGCCAGCAGCCCGGGACGGGATACAGATACGCAGTATTTT. Its protein product is CASSPGRDTDTQYF.

The chain joins TRBV4-2 to TRBJ1-6; D uncertain. Germline CDR1 LGHNA, CDR2 YNFKEQ. Trimming took off 1 base at V and 11 bases at J, with 9 bases between the two ends. The CDR3 loop spans 13 amino acids. The CDR3 DNA reads TGTGCCAGCAGCCAAGTAGATGATGCACCCCTCCACTTT. This encodes CASSQVDDAPLHF.

There are a few counts of this clonotype. The V gene is TRBV6-2 or TRBV6-3, the J gene TRBJ2-2, with a possible D match to TRBD1 (5 bases). This CDR3 comprises 12 residues. Trimming shortened V by 2 bases and J by 7 bases, and 5 bases separated the two germline ends. In germline, CDR1 is MNHEY, CDR2 SVGEGT. The CDR3 nucleotides read TGTGCCAGCAGTTACCAGGGCGGGGAGCTGTTTTTT. Its protein is CASSYQGGELFF.

The J gene is TRBJ2-2, the V gene TRBV5-1; perhaps TRBD1 as D (6 bases). Trimming stripped 5 bases from V and 6 bases from J, with 17 bases between. CDR3 length equals 15 residues. Germline V gene lookup returns CDR1 SGHRS and CDR2 YFSETQ. The CDR3 sequence: CASRGTLVGAGELFF. CDR3 bases: TGCGCCAGCAGGGGGACACTCGTAGGGGCCGGGGAGCTGTTTTTT. Combining the CDR3 with reference TRBV5-1 and TRBJ2-2 gives the whole variable domain KAGVTQTPRYLIKTRGQQVTLSCSPISGHRSVSWYQQTPGQGLQFLFEYFSETQRNKGNFPGRFSGRQFSNSRSEMNVSTLELGDSALYLCASRGTLVGAGELFFGEGSRLTVL.